This TCR beta chain is from a study of shared clonotypes between healthy human individuals. In its sample, this clone was seen once. The naive CD8 population came from CD45RO-negative cells selected for CCR7, without terminally differentiated effector memory CD45RA+ cells. Sequencing was performed with immunoSEQ multiplex PCR; in TCRdb, only in-frame clones are kept and a portion is missing. The sample consists of about 590,000 clones, about 95% of them appearing once. This CDR3 has 16 residues. The germline gives CDR1 MDHEN, CDR2 SYDVKM. V lost 5 bases and J lost 7; bases outside the gene matches: 15.

The TCR was taken from a woman between 25 and 40 years old in good health. The specimen sequenced was naive CD8+ T cells sorted from blood. This chain connects TRBV28 to TRBJ2-7; 9 bases fit TRBD1. CDR3 in DNA: TGTGCCAGCAGTCCGGGACAGGGCCCTCTTGTTCGGGAGCAGTACTTC. Residues: CASSPGQGPLVREQYF.